What follows are 32 T cell receptor beta chains derived from one specimen sequenced in a study of shared clonotypes between healthy human individuals (dated by TCRdb to 2019 to 2021). Libraries were made using the immunoSEQ multiplex PCR assay. In TCRdb, the immuneACCESS table is reduced to in-frame sequences with V and J assigned. These tables do not hold every clone; where another copy was compared, an unresolved V gene accounts for under half, and the others remain unexplained. Present in this sample are 400,000 to 600,000 clones, 79% of which were seen just once. Together, the top ten hold 13% of the sample. Sequencing was carried out using PBMCs. The origin of the receptors is a woman aged 40 to 50 in good health. Some clones in this sample may be carry-over from other donors' samples.

Written as DNA, the CDR3 is TGTGCCAGCAGACCCCAGGGGGCGAACACCGGGGAGCTGTTTTTT. Its protein product is CASRPQGANTGELFF. V is TRBV7-8 and J is TRBJ2-2; 7 bases match TRBD1. There are 15 residues in the CDR3. The ends lost 6 bases at V and 0 bases at J; junction bases unmatched: 4. Per germline, CDR1 SGHVS and CDR2 FQNEAQ.

The chain links TRBV28 to TRBJ2-2; D is perhaps TRBD1 or TRBD2 (7 bases each). The germline V gene has CDR1 MDHEN and CDR2 SYDVKM. This CDR3 has 15 amino acids. Trimming removed 5 bases from V and 6 bases from J, with 16 bases in between. The CDR3 sequence: CASSPGGARAGELFF. For the CDR3, the DNA is TGTGCCAGCAGTCCAGGGGGGGCGAGAGCCGGGGAGCTGTTTTTT.

V gene TRBV9 combines with J gene TRBJ2-5, with D unclear. The V gene's germline CDR1 is SGDLS and CDR2 YYNGEE. CDR3 length equals 16 residues. V was trimmed by 0 bases and J by 3 bases, leaving 15 bases between them. DNA of the CDR3: TGTGCCAGCAGCGTAGGCCCTCAAAGTAACGAAGAGACCCAGTACTTC. Its translation is CASSVGPQSNEETQYF.

V and J are TRBV18 and TRBJ1-2, with 8 nucleotides matching TRBD1. Per germline, CDR1 KGHSH and CDR2 LQKENI. The length of the CDR3 is 15 residues. V was pared by 3 bases and J by 4 bases, with 7 bases of the junction left unmatched. The CDR3 nucleotides are TGTGCCAGCTCACCCCCCTTTGGACAGGGCTATGGCTACACCTTC. This codes for CASSPPFGQGYGYTF.

This clone was found a few times. The V call is TRBV6-5, the J call TRBJ2-7; TRBD1 agrees at 7 bases. V was pared by 5 bases and J by 3 bases, with 7 bases of the junction left unmatched. Germline-derived CDR1 and CDR2 are MNHEY and SVGAGI. The CDR3 spans 14 residues. Here the CDR3 reads CASSLRTGLYEQYF. The CDR3 nucleotides read TGTGCCAGCAGTCTCCGGACAGGCCTCTACGAGCAGTACTTC.

A few counts support this clone. V usage is TRBV10-1 and J usage is TRBJ1-5; D unresolved. V lost 9 bases and J lost 0, with 6 bases in between. The CDR3 sequence is 12 residues long. CDR1 is WNHNN and CDR2 is SYGVQD in the germline V gene (reference sequence). This CDR3 reads CARKYSNQPQHF. Written as DNA, the CDR3 is TGCGCCAGGAAATATAGCAATCAGCCCCAGCATTTT.

This rearrangement joins TRBV7-9 to TRBJ1-1, with D unresolved. V was trimmed by 2 bases and J by 2 bases, leaving 6 bases between them. CDR1 SEHNR and CDR2 FQNEAQ come from the germline V gene (reference sequence). This CDR3 is 13 amino acids long. The CDR3 coding sequence is TGTGCCAGCAGCTTAAACCGAAACACTGAAGCTTTCTTT. This gives the protein CASSLNRNTEAFF.

V usage is TRBV9 and J usage is TRBJ1-2; no definite D call. Germline assignment: CDR1 SGDLS and CDR2 YYNGEE. There are 14 residues in the CDR3. V was shortened by 0 bases and J by 3 bases, with 9 bases between the two germline ends. The CDR3 here is CASSVDAVDYGYTF. Written as DNA, the CDR3 is TGTGCCAGCAGCGTAGATGCAGTCGACTATGGCTACACCTTC.

CDR3 bases: TGTGCCAGCAGATGGACTAGCGATCACAATGAGCAGTTCTTC. As protein: CASRWTSDHNEQFF. The chain employs TRBV28 and TRBJ2-1, with 9 bases aligning to TRBD2. Germline CDR1 MDHEN, CDR2 SYDVKM. After removal of 6 bases from V and 5 bases from J, the junction contained 5 bases not matched to a gene. The CDR3 spans 14 residues.

The chain carries TRBV19 and TRBJ2-1; D is uncertain. Looked up from germline, CDR1 is LNHDA and CDR2 is SQIVND (reference sequence). The CDR3 is 14 amino acids. V was trimmed by 0 bases and J by 9 bases, leaving 12 bases between them. The CDR3 bases are TGTGCCAGTAGTATAGATACTCCAAACAGTGAGCAGTTCTTC. Residues: CASSIDTPNSEQFF.

The chain links TRBV7-8 to TRBJ2-2, with D perhaps TRBD1 (5 bases). Germline assignment: CDR1 SGHVS and CDR2 FQNEAQ. V dropped 3 bases and J dropped 2 bases, with 10 bases sitting between them. The CDR3 length is 15 residues. CDR3 bases: TGTGCCAGCAGCTTCGTAGACAGTAACACCGGGGAGCTGTTTTTT. It specifies CASSFVDSNTGELFF. The complete variable domain, with remaining parts taken from reference TRBV7-8 and TRBJ2-2, reads GAGVSQSPRYKVAKRGQDVALRCDPISGHVSLFWYQQALGQGPEFLTYFQNEAQLDKSGLPSDRFFAERPEGSVSTLKIQRTQQEDSAVYLCASSFVDSNTGELFFGEGSRLTVL.

The CDR3 DNA reads TGTGCCAGTAGTATGTGGAGGGAAGGCTATGGCTACACCTTC. This encodes CASSMWREGYGYTF. J is TRBJ1-2 and V is TRBV19; no reliable D call. This CDR3 contains 14 residues. The ends were cut back, 3 bases at V and 4 bases at J, with 12 bases in the middle. Germline-derived CDR1 and CDR2 are LNHDA and SQIVND (reference sequence).

The V and J genes are TRBV28 and TRBJ1-5; D is perhaps TRBD1 (5 bases). The V gene lost 6 bases and the J gene lost 6 bases, with 21 bases spanning the gap. The CDR3 spans 16 residues. Germline-derived CDR1 and CDR2 are MDHEN and SYDVKM. CDR3 loop: CASRFRVGGDGQPQHF. As DNA, the CDR3 is TGTGCCAGCAGATTTAGGGTTGGGGGGGATGGTCAGCCCCAGCATTTT.

The chain couples TRBV2 to TRBJ2-7, with 7 bases identical to TRBD2. V gave up 3 bases and J gave up 4 bases; unmatched junction bases: 6. Germline values: CDR1 SNHLY, CDR2 FYNNEI. CDR3 size: 14 residues. The chain's CDR3 is CASSEGSGEYEQYF. In DNA form, the CDR3 reads TGTGCCAGCAGTGAGGGCAGCGGGGAATACGAGCAGTACTTC.

This rearrangement joins TRBV7-8 to TRBJ2-3, with 8 bases fitting TRBD2. The V and J ends lost 1 base and 1 base, in that order; junction bases with no gene match: 4. CDR1 SGHVS and CDR2 FQNEAQ come from the germline V gene. The CDR3 consists of 16 residues. This CDR3 is CASSLDRRGGTDTQYF. The CDR3 DNA reads TGTGCCAGCAGCTTAGATCGGCGGGGGGGCACAGATACGCAGTATTTT.

The chain links TRBV6-6 to TRBJ1-1, with D hard to call. The germline CDR1 and CDR2 sequences are MNHNY and SVGAGI (reference sequence). CDR3 size: 12 residues. V lost 2 bases to trimming and J lost 4 bases, with 5 bases between them. DNA for the CDR3: TGTGCCAGCAGTTACGATGGCACTGAAGCTTTCTTT. Amino acids: CASSYDGTEAFF.

The chain links TRBV11-1 to TRBJ2-1; 9 bases are shared with TRBD2. Germline V CDR1 and CDR2: SGHAT, FQDESV (reference sequence). V lost 2 bases and J lost 8; bases outside the gene matches: 7. The CDR3 extends over 15 amino acids. CDR3 protein: CASSLRTSGFHEQFF. The CDR3 coding sequence is TGTGCCAGCAGCTTAAGAACTAGCGGGTTTCATGAGCAGTTCTTC.

This clone was detected ten times or more. V is TRBV5-4 and J is TRBJ2-2, with D possibly being TRBD1 or TRBD2 (5 bases each). The V and J ends lost 0 bases and 7 bases respectively, with 7 bases between them. Germline V gene data show CDR1 as SGHNT and CDR2 as YYREEE (reference sequence). The CDR3 is 13 residues long. The CDR3 region is CASSLGGFGELFF. DNA of the CDR3: TGTGCCAGCAGCTTGGGGGGGTTCGGGGAGCTGTTTTTT.

The V and J genes are TRBV27 and TRBJ1-5, with D tentatively TRBD1 (5 bases). With 7 bases removed from V and 2 bases from J, the gap between germline ends came to 6 bases. The V gene's germline CDR1 is MNHEY and CDR2 SMNVEV (reference sequence). The CDR3 is made up of 12 amino acids. The CDR3 here is CASKGGNQPQHF. CDR3 nucleotide sequence: TGTGCCAGCAAAGGGGGCAATCAGCCCCAGCATTTT.

The gene calls are TRBV7-3 and TRBJ2-2; 8 bases line up with TRBD2. Germline assignment: CDR1 SGHTA and CDR2 FQGTGA. The CDR3 covers 17 residues. Trimming took 2 bases from V and 2 from J; bases not matched to a gene: 7. The DNA for the CDR3 is TGTGCCAGCAGCTTAGATTTGGGGACTAGTAACACCGGGGAGCTGTTTTTT. Its protein is CASSLDLGTSNTGELFF.

The CDR3 is CASSWGAGSNEKLFF. The DNA for the CDR3 is TGTGCCAGCAGTTGGGGGGCAGGGTCCAATGAAAAACTGTTTTTT. This chain uses TRBV25-1 with TRBJ1-4; weak D call: TRBD1 (6 bases). There are 15 residues in the CDR3. Germline V gives CDR1 MGHDK, CDR2 SYGVNS. The V end lost 5 bases, the J end lost 5 bases, and 15 bases lay between the germline ends.

The rearrangement uses TRBV2 and TRBJ2-1; 8 nucleotides agree with TRBD1. Germline CDR1 is SNHLY and CDR2 is FYNNEI. The CDR3 is 15 residues long. After removal of 5 bases from V and 3 bases from J, the junction contained 6 bases not matched to a gene. This chain's CDR3 is CASSPRTGIYNEQFF. CDR3 nucleotide sequence: TGTGCCAGCAGTCCGAGGACAGGGATCTACAATGAGCAGTTCTTC.

The genes are TRBV6-5 and TRBJ2-5, with TRBD1 matching 10 bases. Unmatched junction bases numbered 8, after V lost 5 bases and J lost 5 bases. CDR1 and CDR2 from the germline V gene are MNHEY and SVGAGI. CDR3 length: 15 residues. For the CDR3, the DNA is TGTGCCAGCAGTGCCCGGGACAGGGGATTTGAGACCCAGTACTTC. It codes for CASSARDRGFETQYF.

This clone was observed a few times. The chain uses TRBV6-5 and TRBJ2-7; 8 nucleotides align to TRBD1. Trimming removed 5 bases from V and 3 bases from J; junction bases left unmatched: 6. The CDR3 contains 14 residues. CDR1 is MNHEY and CDR2 is SVGAGI in the germline V gene. CDR3 bases: TGTGCCAGCAGTGAGACCGGGACAGGCTACGAGCAGTACTTC. It specifies CASSETGTGYEQYF.

This sequence joins TRBV7-9 and TRBJ2-1; the D gene could be TRBD1 or TRBD2 (6 bases each). Germline CDR1 and CDR2: SEHNR and FQNEAQ (reference sequence). This CDR3 region has 15 residues. Trimming took 0 bases from V and 7 from J, leaving 13 bases between them. For the CDR3, the DNA is TGTGCCAGCAGCTTAGCTGCGGGAAGGGGGAATGAGCAGTTCTTC. Residues: CASSLAAGRGNEQFF.

A few counts support this clone. The chain joins TRBV27 to TRBJ2-5; D gene ambiguous. Germline-derived CDR1 and CDR2 are MNHEY and SMNVEV (reference sequence). V shed 4 bases and J shed 0 bases, with 3 bases lying between them. The CDR3 runs 12 residues. The CDR3 spells CASSYHQETQYF. CDR3 coding DNA: TGTGCCAGCAGTTACCACCAAGAGACCCAGTACTTC.

The chain joins TRBV10-3 to TRBJ1-5; perhaps TRBD1 as D (5 bases). The CDR3 has 14 residues. V lost 5 bases and J 6 bases, leaving 14 bases between the germline ends. Germline V gene data show CDR1 as ENHRY and CDR2 as SYGVKD. CDR3 nucleotide sequence: TGTGCCATCAGTCCCCCCGGGCAGGGTCAGCCCCAGCATTTT. It codes for CAISPPGQGQPQHF.

The chain recombines TRBV6-5 with TRBJ2-7, with 9 bases lining up with TRBD2. Germline trimming cut 2 bases from V and 2 bases from J; bases unmatched to any gene: 7. The CDR3 loop spans 16 amino acids. CDR1 and CDR2 from the germline V gene are MNHEY and SVGAGI. This chain's CDR3 is CASSYPRASGAYEQYF. The CDR3 coding sequence is TGTGCCAGCAGTTACCCCCGGGCTAGCGGGGCCTACGAGCAGTACTTC.

In this sample, this clone turned up a few times. This chain joins TRBV7-3 and TRBJ1-1, with 7 bases fitting TRBD1. The germline V gene has CDR1 SGHTA and CDR2 FQGTGA. This CDR3 has 13 residues. V shed 3 bases and J 6 bases; nucleotides not matched to a gene: 4. CDR3 protein: CASSFTGAPEAFF. The CDR3 DNA reads TGTGCCAGCAGCTTCACAGGGGCCCCTGAAGCTTTCTTT.

This sequence joins TRBV28 and TRBJ1-2; 9 nucleotides align to TRBD1. The V gene end was trimmed by 7 bases and the J gene end by 5 bases; junction bases not matched to a gene: 14. Germline V CDR1 and CDR2: MDHEN, SYDVKM. The CDR3 runs 16 residues. In DNA form, the CDR3 reads TGTGCCAGCAACCCCGCGACTGGGACAGGGAAGTATGGCTACACCTTC. Translating gives CASNPATGTGKYGYTF.

This clone turned up a few times. This sequence joins TRBV19 and TRBJ1-5; 7 bases fit TRBD1. The germline V gene has CDR1 LNHDA and CDR2 SQIVND (reference sequence). The trim removed 5 bases at V and 5 bases at J, leaving 12 bases unmatched. This CDR3 is 16 amino acids long. The CDR3 spells CASSPRQGVRDQPQHF. CDR3 DNA: TGTGCCAGTAGTCCCCGACAGGGCGTAAGGGATCAGCCCCAGCATTTT.

This clone appeared once. The genes are TRBV6-5 and TRBJ2-5, with 7 bases aligning to TRBD2. V trimming: 5 bases; J trimming: 1 base; junction bases outside the gene matches: 7. The length of the CDR3 is 15 residues. Germline loops: CDR1 MNHEY, CDR2 SVGAGI. The CDR3 sequence is CASSPPGRAQETQYF. CDR3 DNA sequence: TGTGCCAGCAGTCCCCCGGGGAGGGCCCAAGAGACCCAGTACTTC.